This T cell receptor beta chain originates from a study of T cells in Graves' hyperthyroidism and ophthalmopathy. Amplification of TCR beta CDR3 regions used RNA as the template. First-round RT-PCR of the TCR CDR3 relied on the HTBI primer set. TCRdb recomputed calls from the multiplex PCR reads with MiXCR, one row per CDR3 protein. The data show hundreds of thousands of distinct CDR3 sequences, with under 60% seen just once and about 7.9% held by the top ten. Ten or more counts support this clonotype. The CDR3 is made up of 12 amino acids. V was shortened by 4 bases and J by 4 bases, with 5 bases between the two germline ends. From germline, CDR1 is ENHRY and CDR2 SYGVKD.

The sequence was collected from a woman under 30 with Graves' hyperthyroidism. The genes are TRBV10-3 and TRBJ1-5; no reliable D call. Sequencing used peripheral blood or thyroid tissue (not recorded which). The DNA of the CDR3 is TGTGCCATCAGTGTTGGGAATCAGCCCCAGCATTTT. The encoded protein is CAISVGNQPQHF.